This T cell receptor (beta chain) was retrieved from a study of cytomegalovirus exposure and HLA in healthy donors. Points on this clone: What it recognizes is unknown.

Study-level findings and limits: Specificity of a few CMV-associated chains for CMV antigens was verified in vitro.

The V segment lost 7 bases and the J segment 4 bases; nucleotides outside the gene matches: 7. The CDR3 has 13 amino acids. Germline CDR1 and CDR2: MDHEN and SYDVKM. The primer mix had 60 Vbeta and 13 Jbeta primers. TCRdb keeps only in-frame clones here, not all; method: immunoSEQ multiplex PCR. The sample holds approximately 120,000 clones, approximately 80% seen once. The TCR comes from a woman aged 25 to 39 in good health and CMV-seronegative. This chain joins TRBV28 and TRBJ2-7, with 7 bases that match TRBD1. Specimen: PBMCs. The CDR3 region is CASNPGQSYEQYF. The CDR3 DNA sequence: TGTGCCAGCAATCCGGGACAGTCTTACGAGCAGTACTTC.